The 6 T cell receptor beta chains below come from one sample, sequenced in a study of T cells in Graves' hyperthyroidism and ophthalmopathy. The CDR3 regions of TCR beta were amplified from RNA transcripts. HTBI primers drove first-round RT-PCR of the TCR CDR3. MiXCR, applied by TCRdb to the multiplex PCR reads, yields one record per CDR3 protein. The table records fewer than 750,000 distinct CDR3 sequences, 14% to 15% of them present only once. Specimen: blood. The receptors here all came from a middle-aged woman with Graves' ophthalmopathy.

This clonotype has at least ten counts. The rearrangement links TRBV2 to TRBJ1-2, with D perhaps matching TRBD1 (5 bases). This CDR3 is 13 amino acids long. Germline V gives CDR1 SNHLY, CDR2 FYNNEI. V dropped 10 bases and J dropped 3 bases, with 15 bases sitting between them. The CDR3 DNA reads TGTGCCACCTTATTTGGGGCCCACTATGGCTACACCTTC. Its protein is CATLFGAHYGYTF.

A few counts support this clonotype. The chain employs TRBV28 and TRBJ2-3, with D unresolved. Trimming pared 1 base from V and 5 bases from J, leaving 10 bases between. The CDR3 runs to 14 residues. Germline-derived CDR1 and CDR2 are MDHEN and SYDVKM. The chain's CDR3 is CASSLYSQEDTQYF. The CDR3 nucleotides read TGTGCCAGCAGTTTATACAGCCAGGAAGATACGCAGTATTTT.

The chain couples TRBV18 to TRBJ1-1, with D tentatively TRBD1 (6 bases). V lost 2 bases, J lost 0 bases, and 10 bases lay in between. CDR3 length equals 15 residues. Germline CDR1 and CDR2: KGHSH and LQKENI. This chain's CDR3 is CASSPGQLMNTEAFF. CDR3 nucleotides: TGTGCCAGCTCACCAGGACAGCTGATGAACACTGAAGCTTTCTTT.

Comment on this clonotype: This clone may be a read error of a much larger clone one base away. In DNA form, the CDR3 reads TGTGCCTGGGGGCTAGCGGGAGGCCTGGGAGAGGAGCTGTTTTTT. It translates to CAWGLAGGLGEELFF. The V and J genes are TRBV30 and TRBJ2-2; 11 bases align to TRBD2. This CDR3 comprises 15 residues. The V gene's germline CDR1 is GTSNPN and CDR2 SVGIG (reference sequence). Losses at the gene ends were 5 bases for V and 10 bases for J; bases not matched to a gene: 12.

This clonotype has only a few counts. The J gene is TRBJ1-2, the V gene TRBV7-9; 8 bases agree with TRBD1. V dropped 5 bases and J dropped 7; count of bases not matched to a gene: 9. The germline gives CDR1 SEHNR, CDR2 FQNEAQ (reference sequence). The CDR3 has 14 residues. The CDR3 sequence: CASSRGQGAGGYTF. DNA of the CDR3: TGTGCCAGCAGCCGCGGGCAGGGGGCTGGTGGCTACACCTTC.

This clonotype was counted only a few times. The V gene is TRBV27, the J gene TRBJ1-1, with 8 bases that match TRBD1. The V segment lost 9 bases and the J segment 5 bases; nucleotides outside the gene matches: 14. The CDR3 spans 15 residues. The germline gives CDR1 MNHEY, CDR2 SMNVEV (reference sequence). The CDR3: CASAPFGQGRTEAFF. The DNA for the CDR3 is TGTGCCAGTGCCCCCTTCGGACAGGGTAGGACTGAAGCTTTCTTT.